This TCR beta chain was captured in a study of blood T cell repertoires in COVID-19. In the study overall: Donors in the United States, Italy and Spain gave samples during acute or convalescent COVID-19. The analysed material was cDNA or gDNA that came from T cells, B-cell-depleted T cells, or PBMCs.

As processed by the authors: Amplified reference gene primers provided the basis for estimating nucleated cell counts. Repertoires were generated with immunoSEQ multiplex PCR, while TCRdb's copy carries only in-frame clones and drops some. From that table come the V and J calls and clone size; the DNA was used to work out D and trimming. The sample yields roughly 200,000 clones, around 81% seen once. CDR3 length: 12 amino acids. V was trimmed by 2 bases and J by 11 bases, leaving 12 bases between them. The J gene is TRBJ1-1, the V gene TRBV12-3 or TRBV12-4; D gene ambiguous. This clonotype originated in a man over 45 with active or convalescent COVID-19. Sequencing was carried out using peripheral blood. The CDR3 DNA follows: TGTGCCAGCAGTTTATGGGCACCTCGGGCTTTCTTT. This codes for CASSLWAPRAFF.